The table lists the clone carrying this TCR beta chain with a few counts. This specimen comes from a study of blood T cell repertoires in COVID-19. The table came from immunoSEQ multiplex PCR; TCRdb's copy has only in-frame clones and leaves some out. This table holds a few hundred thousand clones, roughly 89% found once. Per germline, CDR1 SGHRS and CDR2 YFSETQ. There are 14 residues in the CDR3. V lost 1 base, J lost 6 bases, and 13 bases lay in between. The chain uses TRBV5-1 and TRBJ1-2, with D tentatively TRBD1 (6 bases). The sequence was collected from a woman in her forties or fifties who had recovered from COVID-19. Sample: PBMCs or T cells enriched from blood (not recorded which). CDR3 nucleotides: TGCGCCAGCAGCTTGCAGGGGCGAGGTGATGGCTACACCTTC. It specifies CASSLQGRGDGYTF.